The clone carrying this T cell receptor beta chain has at least ten counts. The target antigen is unknown. These data come from a study of T-cell reconstitution after alpha-beta-depleted transplantation in children. General study findings and limits: Fresh T-cell production supplied most of the T-cell counts and diversity seen one year after transplant. Where alpha-beta T cells came from about two months after transplant was reportedly several hundred expanded graft clones.

A TCRbeta library incorporating unique molecular identifiers was prepared. TCRdb reanalysed the PCR reads using MiXCR and keeps one entry per CDR3 protein. The sample records around 270,000 distinct CDR3 sequences, about 9.5% being singletons. The V gene's germline CDR1 is MDHEN and CDR2 SYDVKM. V lost 6 bases to trimming and J lost 3 bases, with 12 bases between them. The CDR3 extends over 13 amino acids. This chain uses TRBV28 with TRBJ2-7, with no clear D. The TCR sequence derives from a boy under three years old with acute myeloid leukemia, due to receive a stem cell transplant. The starting material was PBMCs, obtained before TCRalphabeta/CD19-depleted stem cell transplant. Here the CDR3 DNA reads TGTGCCAGCAGCTCCCCGGTGAACTACGAGCAGTACTTC. As protein: CASSSPVNYEQYF.